The following is a T cell receptor beta chain sequence with its context. The sample originates from a study of pediatric ulcerative colitis. Sequencing was at survey level. Using immunoSEQ multiplex PCR, the repertoire was profiled, and TCRdb retains in-frame clones only, with some absent. The profile shows more than 15,000 clones, around 74% of them singletons. During colonoscopy, one to two rectal pinch biopsies were collected. The specimen was gut tissue. This TCR was sampled from a girl under 18 with moderate ulcerative colitis.

CDR3 in DNA: TGTGCCAGCAAAAGGACAGGAAGCACAGATACGCAGTATTTT. Translating it yields CASKRTGSTDTQYF. This chain uses TRBV2 with TRBJ2-3; 7 bases map to TRBD1. This CDR3 region has 14 residues. J lost 0 bases, V lost 7 bases, and 4 bases had no gene match. Germline V lookup: CDR1 SNHLY, CDR2 FYNNEI. Variable domain in full (rest from reference TRBV2 and TRBJ2-3): EPEVTQTPSHQVTQMGQEVILRCVPISNHLYFYWYRQILGQKVEFLVSFYNNEISEKSEIFDDQFSVERPDGSNFTLKIRSTKLEDSAMYFCASKRTGSTDTQYFGPGTRLTVL.